This paragraph covers one T cell receptor (beta chain) sequence. Its antigen is currently unknown. Different DNA sequences within this sample yield the same CDR3. Healthy and HIV-negative, the adult donors had no recent acute infections or vaccinations. The sample originates from a study of shared clonotypes between healthy human individuals. Study at large: CD8 memory received one plate per donor, CD8 naive two, CD4 memory three and CD4 naive three.

Study results and limitations: Among the subsets, naive ones generally showed larger estimated richness than memory ones. Rarefaction showed that sequencing of sorted subsets was incomplete (despite large depth).

Produced via immunoSEQ multiplex PCR; TCRdb's table is partial and in-frame only. The sample consists of about 1.4 million clones, approximately 97% of them appearing once. Trimming removed 5 bases at V and 2 bases at J, with 4 bases between. The germline V gene has CDR1 SGHRS and CDR2 YFSETQ. The CDR3 has 11 amino acids. The rearrangement joins TRBV5-1 to TRBJ2-5; D is ambiguous. Input material: naive CD4+ T cells sorted from blood. Subset noted: CD45RA+ positively selected. This TCR came from a man aged 30-40 years in good health. The CDR3 DNA reads TGCGCCAGCAGTCAGCAAGAGACCCAGTACTTC. Amino acid sequence: CASSQQETQYF.